This TCR beta chain was recorded in a study of cytomegalovirus exposure and HLA in healthy donors. Study conclusions and caveats: Reports showed the classifier diagnosing cytomegalovirus status with high specificity and sensitivity. According to a subsequent analysis, TCR clusters from the first cohort were inclined to appear together in the 120 validation repertoires.

A remark on this clone: Its target is unknown.

TCRdb's copy holds only in-frame clones and misses some; the assay was immunoSEQ multiplex PCR. The sample records over 100,000 clones, about 95% being singletons. V was trimmed by 7 bases and J by 4 bases, leaving 10 bases between them. The CDR3 extends over 12 amino acids. Germline V gene lookup returns CDR1 ENHRY and CDR2 SYGVKD. The sequenced sample was PBMCs. The gene calls are TRBV10-3 and TRBJ1-2; D is possibly TRBD1 (6 bases). This sequence was found in a woman between 18 and 30 years old in good health and CMV-seronegative. The DNA for the CDR3 is TGTGCCATCAACGCAGGGGTCTATGGCTACACCTTC. It specifies CAINAGVYGYTF.